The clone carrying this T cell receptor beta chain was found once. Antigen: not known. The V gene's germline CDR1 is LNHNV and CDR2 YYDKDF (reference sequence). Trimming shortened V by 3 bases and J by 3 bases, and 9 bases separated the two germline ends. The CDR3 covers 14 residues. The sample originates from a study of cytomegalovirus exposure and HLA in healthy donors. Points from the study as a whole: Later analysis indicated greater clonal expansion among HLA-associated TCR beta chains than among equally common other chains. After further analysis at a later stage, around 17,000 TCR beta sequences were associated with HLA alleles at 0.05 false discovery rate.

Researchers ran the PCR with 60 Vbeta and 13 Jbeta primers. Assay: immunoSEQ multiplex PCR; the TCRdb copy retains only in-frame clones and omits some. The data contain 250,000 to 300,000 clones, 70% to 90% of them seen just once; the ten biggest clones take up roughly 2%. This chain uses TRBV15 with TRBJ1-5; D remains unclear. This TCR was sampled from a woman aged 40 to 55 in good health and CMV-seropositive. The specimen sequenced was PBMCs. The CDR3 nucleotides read TGTGCCACCAGCAGGGGAGAGATCAATCAGCCCCAGCATTTT. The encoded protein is CATSRGEINQPQHF.